This T cell receptor (beta chain) is drawn from a study of T cells in Graves' hyperthyroidism and ophthalmopathy. For the study at large: Peripheral blood samples were taken at initial diagnosis, prior to any treatment.

In germline, CDR1 is MDHEN, CDR2 SYDVKM. The length of the CDR3 is 18 residues. The source material, RNA transcripts, was used to amplify TCR beta CDR3 regions. First-round RT-PCR with HTBI primers amplified the TCR CDR3 region. From the multiplex PCR reads, TCRdb called clonotypes with MiXCR, one entry per CDR3 protein. This table holds 500,000 to 800,000 distinct CDR3 sequences, more than 14% found once. In the case of this clonotype: Possible read error: a much larger clone is one base away.

PBMCs were collected from an approximately 9.5 ml volume of fresh peripheral blood. This chain joins TRBV28 and TRBJ2-7; TRBD2 matches at 11 bases. This TCR was sampled from a woman in her fifties or sixties with Graves' ophthalmopathy. Specimen: blood. The CDR3 nucleotides are TGTGCCGGCAGTTTAAGATTAGCGGGAGGGCCTCTCTCCTACGAGCAGTACTTC. It yields the protein CAGSLRLAGGPLSYEQYF.